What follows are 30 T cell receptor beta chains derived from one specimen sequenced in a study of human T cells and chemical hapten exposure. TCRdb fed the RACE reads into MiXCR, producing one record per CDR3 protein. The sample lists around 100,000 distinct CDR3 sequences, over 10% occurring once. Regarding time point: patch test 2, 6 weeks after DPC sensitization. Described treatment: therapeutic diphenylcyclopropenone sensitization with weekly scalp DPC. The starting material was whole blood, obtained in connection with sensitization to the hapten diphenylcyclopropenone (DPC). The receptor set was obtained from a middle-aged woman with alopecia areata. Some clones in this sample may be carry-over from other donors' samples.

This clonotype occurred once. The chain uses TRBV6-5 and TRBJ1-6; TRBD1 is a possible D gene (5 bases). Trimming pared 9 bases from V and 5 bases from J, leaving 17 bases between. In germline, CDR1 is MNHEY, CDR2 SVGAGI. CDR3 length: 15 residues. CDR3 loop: CASLPPGGNNSPLHF. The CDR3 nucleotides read TGTGCCAGTCTACCCCCGGGGGGGAATAATTCACCCCTCCACTTT.

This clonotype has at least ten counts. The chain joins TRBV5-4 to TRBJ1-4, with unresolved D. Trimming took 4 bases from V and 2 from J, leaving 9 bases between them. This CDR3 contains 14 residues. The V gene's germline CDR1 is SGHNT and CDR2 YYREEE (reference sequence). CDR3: CASSPVGTNEKLFF. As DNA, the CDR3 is TGTGCCAGCAGCCCAGTTGGGACTAATGAAAAACTGTTTTTT.

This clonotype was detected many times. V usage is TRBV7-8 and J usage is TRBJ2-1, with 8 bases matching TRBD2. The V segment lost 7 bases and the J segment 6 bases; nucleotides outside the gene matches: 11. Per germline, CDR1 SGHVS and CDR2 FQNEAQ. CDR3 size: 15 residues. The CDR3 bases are TGTGCCAGCAACCAGCGGGGGAGGACATCCAATGAGCAGTTCTTC. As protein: CASNQRGRTSNEQFF.

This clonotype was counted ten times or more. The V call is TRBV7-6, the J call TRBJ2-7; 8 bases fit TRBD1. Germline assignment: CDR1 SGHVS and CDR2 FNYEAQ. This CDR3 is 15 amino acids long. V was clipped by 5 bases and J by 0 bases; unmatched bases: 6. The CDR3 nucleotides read TGTGCCAGCAGCCCCCGGGACAGGAGCTCCTACGAGCAGTACTTC. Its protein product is CASSPRDRSSYEQYF.

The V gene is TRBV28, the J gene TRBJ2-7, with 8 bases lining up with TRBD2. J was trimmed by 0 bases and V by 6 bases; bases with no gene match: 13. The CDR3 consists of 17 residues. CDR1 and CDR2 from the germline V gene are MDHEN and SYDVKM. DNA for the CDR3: TGTGCCAGCAGCCCGCCCCTACTAGCGGCCTCCTCCTACGAGCAGTACTTC. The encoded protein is CASSPPLLAASSYEQYF.

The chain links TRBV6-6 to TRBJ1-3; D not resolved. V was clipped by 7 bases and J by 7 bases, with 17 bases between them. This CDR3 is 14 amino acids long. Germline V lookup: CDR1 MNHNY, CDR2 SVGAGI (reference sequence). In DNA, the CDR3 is TGTGCCAGCACCACCCGCGGGAGCGGGAACACCATATATTTT. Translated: CASTTRGSGNTIYF.

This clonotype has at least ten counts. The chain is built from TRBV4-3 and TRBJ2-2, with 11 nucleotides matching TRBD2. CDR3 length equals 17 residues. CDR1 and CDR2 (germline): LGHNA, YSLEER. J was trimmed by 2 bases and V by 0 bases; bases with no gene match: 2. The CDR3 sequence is CASSQDRLAGNTGELFF. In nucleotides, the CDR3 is TGCGCCAGCAGCCAAGATCGACTAGCGGGAAACACCGGGGAGCTGTTTTTT.

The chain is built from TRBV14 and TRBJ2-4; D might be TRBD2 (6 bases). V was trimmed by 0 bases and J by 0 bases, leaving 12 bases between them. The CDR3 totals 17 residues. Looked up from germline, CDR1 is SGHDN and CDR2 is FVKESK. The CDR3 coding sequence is TGTGCCAGCAGCCAAGATCCGCGGGGACTAGCCAAAAACATTCAGTACTTC. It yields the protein CASSQDPRGLAKNIQYF. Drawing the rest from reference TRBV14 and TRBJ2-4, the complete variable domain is EAGVTQFPSHSVIEKGQTVTLRCDPISGHDNLYWYRRVMGKEIKFLLHFVKESKQDESGMPNNRFLAERTGGTYSTLKVQPAELEDSGVYFCASSQDPRGLAKNIQYFGAGTRLSVL.

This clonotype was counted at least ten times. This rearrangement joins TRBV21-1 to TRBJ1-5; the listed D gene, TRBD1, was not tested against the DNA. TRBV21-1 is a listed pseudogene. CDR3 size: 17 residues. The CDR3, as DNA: TGTGCCAGCACCCGGAGACAGGGAAAAAGAAGCAATCAGCCCCAGCATTTT. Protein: CASTRRQGKRSNQPQHF.

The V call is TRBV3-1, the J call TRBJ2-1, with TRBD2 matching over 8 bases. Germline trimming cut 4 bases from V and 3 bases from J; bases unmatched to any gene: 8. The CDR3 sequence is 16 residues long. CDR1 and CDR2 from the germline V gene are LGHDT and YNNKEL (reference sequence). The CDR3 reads CASSPKREYGYNEQFF. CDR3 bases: TGTGCCAGCAGCCCGAAGCGGGAGTACGGCTACAATGAGCAGTTCTTC.

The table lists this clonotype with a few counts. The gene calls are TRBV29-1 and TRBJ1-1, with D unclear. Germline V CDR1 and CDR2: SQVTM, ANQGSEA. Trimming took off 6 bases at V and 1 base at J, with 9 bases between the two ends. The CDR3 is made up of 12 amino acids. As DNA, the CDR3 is TGCAGCGTCACCCAAGCGAACACTGAAGCTTTCTTT. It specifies CSVTQANTEAFF.

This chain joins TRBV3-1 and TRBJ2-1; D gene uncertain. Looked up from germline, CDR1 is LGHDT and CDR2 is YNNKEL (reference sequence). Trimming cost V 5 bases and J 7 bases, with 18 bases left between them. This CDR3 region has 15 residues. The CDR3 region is CASSLYRADSNEQFF. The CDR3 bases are TGTGCCAGCAGCTTATACCGGGCCGACTCTAATGAGCAGTTCTTC.

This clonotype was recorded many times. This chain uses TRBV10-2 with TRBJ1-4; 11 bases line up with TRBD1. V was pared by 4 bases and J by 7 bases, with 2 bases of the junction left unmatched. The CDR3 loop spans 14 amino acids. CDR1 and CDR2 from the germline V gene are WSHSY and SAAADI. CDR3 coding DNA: TGCGCCAGCAGTGGAGGGACAGGGGGTGAAAAACTGTTTTTT. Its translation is CASSGGTGGEKLFF.

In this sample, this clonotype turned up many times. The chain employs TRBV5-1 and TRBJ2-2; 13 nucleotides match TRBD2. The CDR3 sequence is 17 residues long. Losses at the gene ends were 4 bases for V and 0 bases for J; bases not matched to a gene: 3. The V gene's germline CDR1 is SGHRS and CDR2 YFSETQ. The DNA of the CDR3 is TGCGCCAGCAGCGGGGGGACTAGCGGGACGAACACCGGGGAGCTGTTTTTT. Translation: CASSGGTSGTNTGELFF.

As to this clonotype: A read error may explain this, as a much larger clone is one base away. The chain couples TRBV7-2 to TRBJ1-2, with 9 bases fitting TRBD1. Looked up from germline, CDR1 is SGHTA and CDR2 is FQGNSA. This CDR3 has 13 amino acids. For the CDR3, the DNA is TGTGCCAGCAGCCTACAGGGGGCGGGAGGCTTCACCTTC. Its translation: CASSLQGAGGFTF.

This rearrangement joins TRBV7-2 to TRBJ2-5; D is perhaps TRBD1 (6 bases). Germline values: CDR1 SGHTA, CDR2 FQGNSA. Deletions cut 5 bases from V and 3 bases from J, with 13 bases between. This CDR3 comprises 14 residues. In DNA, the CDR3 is TGTGCCAGCAGCCCAGGGGCAGGAGAAGAGACCCAGTACTTC. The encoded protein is CASSPGAGEETQYF.

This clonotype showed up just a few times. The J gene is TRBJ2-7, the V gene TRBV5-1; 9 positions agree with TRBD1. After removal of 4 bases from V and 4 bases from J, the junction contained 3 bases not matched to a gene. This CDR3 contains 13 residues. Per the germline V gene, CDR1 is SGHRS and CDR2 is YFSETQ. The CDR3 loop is CASSRTGVYEQYF. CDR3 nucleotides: TGCGCCAGCAGCCGGACAGGGGTATACGAGCAGTACTTC. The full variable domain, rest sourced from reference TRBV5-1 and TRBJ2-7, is KAGVTQTPRYLIKTRGQQVTLSCSPISGHRSVSWYQQTPGQGLQFLFEYFSETQRNKGNFPGRFSGRQFSNSRSEMNVSTLELGDSALYLCASSRTGVYEQYFGPGTRLTVT.

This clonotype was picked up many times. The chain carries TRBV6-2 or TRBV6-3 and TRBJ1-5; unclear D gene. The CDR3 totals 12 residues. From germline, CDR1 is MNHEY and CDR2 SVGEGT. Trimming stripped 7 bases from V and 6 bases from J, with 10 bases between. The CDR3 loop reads CASKEGIQPQHF. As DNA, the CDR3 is TGTGCCAGCAAAGAGGGAATTCAGCCCCAGCATTTT.

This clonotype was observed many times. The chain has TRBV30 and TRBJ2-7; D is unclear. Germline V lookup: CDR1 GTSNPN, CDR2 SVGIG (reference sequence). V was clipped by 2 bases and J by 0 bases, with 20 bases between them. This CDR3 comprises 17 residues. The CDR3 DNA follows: TGTGCCTGGAGTCCCCGAGCTAGAACGACCCCCTCCTACGAGCAGTACTTC. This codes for CAWSPRARTTPSYEQYF.

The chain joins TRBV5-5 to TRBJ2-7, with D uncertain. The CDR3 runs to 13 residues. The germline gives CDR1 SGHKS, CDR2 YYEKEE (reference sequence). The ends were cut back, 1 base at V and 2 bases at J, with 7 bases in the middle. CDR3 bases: TGTGCCAGCAGCTTGAATCTAGCCTACGAGCAGTACTTC. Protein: CASSLNLAYEQYF.

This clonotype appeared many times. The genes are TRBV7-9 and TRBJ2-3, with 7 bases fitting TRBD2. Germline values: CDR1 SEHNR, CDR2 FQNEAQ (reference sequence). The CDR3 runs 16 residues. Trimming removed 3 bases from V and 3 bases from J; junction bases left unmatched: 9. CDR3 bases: TGTGCCAGCAGCTTCCAGCGGGGCTTTGGGACAGATACGCAGTATTTT. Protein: CASSFQRGFGTDTQYF.

The CDR3 sequence: CASRPGRGNQPQHF. DNA of the CDR3: TGCGCCAGCAGGCCAGGGCGGGGCAATCAGCCCCAGCATTTT. The rearrangement uses TRBV10-2 and TRBJ1-5, with D possibly being TRBD1 (5 bases). CDR3 length: 14 residues. CDR1 and CDR2 from the germline V gene are WSHSY and SAAADI. Trimming removed 6 bases from V and 2 bases from J, with 11 bases in between.

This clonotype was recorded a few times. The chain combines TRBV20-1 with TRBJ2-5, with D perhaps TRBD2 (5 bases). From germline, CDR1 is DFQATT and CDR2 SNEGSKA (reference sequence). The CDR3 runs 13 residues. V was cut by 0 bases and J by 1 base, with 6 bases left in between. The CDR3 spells CSARDLAQETQYF. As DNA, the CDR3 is TGCAGTGCTAGAGATCTAGCCCAAGAGACCCAGTACTTC.

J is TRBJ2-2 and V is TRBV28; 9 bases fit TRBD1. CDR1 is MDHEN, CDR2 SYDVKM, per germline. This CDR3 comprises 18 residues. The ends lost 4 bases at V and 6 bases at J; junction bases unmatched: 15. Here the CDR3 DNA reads TGTGCCAGCAGTTCGGCCGGGACAGGGATTAGCCTCCCCGGGGAGCTGTTTTTT. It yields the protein CASSSAGTGISLPGELFF.

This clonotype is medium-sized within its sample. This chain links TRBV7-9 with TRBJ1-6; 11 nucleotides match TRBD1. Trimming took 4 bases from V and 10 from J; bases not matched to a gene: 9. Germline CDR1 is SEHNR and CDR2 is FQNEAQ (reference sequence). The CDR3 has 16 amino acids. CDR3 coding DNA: TGTGCCAGCAGCTCAACGGACAGGGGGCTTGGATCACCCCTCCACTTT. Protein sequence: CASSSTDRGLGSPLHF.

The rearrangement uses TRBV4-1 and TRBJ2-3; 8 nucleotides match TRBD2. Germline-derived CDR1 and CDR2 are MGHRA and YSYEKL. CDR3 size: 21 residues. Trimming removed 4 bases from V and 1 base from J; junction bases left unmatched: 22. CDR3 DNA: TGCGCCAGCAGCCTTGACTTTTCCTCCATCGCGCGGGGGGCCCGCACAGATACGCAGTATTTT. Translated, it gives CASSLDFSSIARGARTDTQYF.

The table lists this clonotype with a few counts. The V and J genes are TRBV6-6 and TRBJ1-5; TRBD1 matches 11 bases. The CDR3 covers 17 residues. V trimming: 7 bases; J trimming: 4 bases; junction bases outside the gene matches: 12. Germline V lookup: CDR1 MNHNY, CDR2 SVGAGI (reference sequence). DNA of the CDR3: TGTGCCAGCACCGGGACAGGGGGATCATCCTTAAATCAGCCCCAGCATTTT. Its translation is CASTGTGGSSLNQPQHF.

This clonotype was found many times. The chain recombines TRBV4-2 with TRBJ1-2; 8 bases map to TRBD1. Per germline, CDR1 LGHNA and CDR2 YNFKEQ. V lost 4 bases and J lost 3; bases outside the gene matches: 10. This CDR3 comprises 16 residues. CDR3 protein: CASSRPRTGKDYGYTF. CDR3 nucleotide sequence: TGTGCCAGCAGCCGCCCCAGGACAGGGAAGGACTATGGCTACACCTTC.

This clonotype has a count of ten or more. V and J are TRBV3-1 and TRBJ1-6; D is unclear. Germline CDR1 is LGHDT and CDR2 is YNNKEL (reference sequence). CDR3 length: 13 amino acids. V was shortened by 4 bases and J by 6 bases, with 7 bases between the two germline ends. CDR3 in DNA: TGTGCCAGCAGCCCCAGACCTAATTCACCCCTCCACTTT. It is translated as CASSPRPNSPLHF.

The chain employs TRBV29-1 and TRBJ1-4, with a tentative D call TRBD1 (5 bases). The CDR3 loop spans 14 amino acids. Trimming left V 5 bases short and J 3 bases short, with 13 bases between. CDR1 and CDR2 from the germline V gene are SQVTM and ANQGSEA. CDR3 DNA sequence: TGCAGCGTTCTTAGACAGTCCCCTAATGAAAAACTGTTTTTT. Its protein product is CSVLRQSPNEKLFF. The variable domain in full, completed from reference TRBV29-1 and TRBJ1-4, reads SAVISQKPSRDICQRGTSLTIQCQVDSQVTMMFWYRQQPGQSLTLIATANQGSEATYESGFVIDKFPISRPNLTFSTLTVSNMSPEDSSIYLCSVLRQSPNEKLFFGSGTQLSVL.